This TCR beta chain was sequenced in a study of metastatic and nonmetastatic thyroid tumors. At the level of the study: Across blood and tumor or nodule tissue, repertoires from malignant and benign thyroid patients were compared with one another. Study-wide points: Patients with malignant thyroid tumors reportedly had significantly higher TCR beta diversity than those with benign nodules, in blood and tumor.

As processed by the authors: Between-group CDR3 differences, defined by clinicopathological status, yielded a distant-metastasis classifier for papillary thyroid cancer. TCRdb used MiXCR to call clones anew from the PCR reads. TCRdb's processing, not the authors', yielded these V and J calls. There are some 21,000 clones in the sample; about a sixth occur only once, and 20% to 25% lies in the top ten. Every patient underwent thyroid surgery untreated. CDR1 and CDR2 (germline): SNHLY, FYNNEI. The ends were cut back, 3 bases at V and 1 base at J, with 10 bases in the middle. The CDR3 extends over 14 amino acids. This clone appeared many times. Its antigen remains unknown. This clone may be a read error of a much larger clone one base away. Other nucleotide sequences from this sample produce the same CDR3.

This TCR came from a male donor with papillary thyroid cancer or a benign thyroid nodule (not recorded which). Some clones in this sample may be carry-over from other donors' samples. The J gene is TRBJ2-7, the V gene TRBV2, with D perhaps TRBD2 (5 bases). Sequenced input: blood. CDR3: CASSEGTRSYEQYF. The CDR3 nucleotides are TGTGCCAGCAGTGAGGGAACTAGATCCTACGAGCAGTACTTC.